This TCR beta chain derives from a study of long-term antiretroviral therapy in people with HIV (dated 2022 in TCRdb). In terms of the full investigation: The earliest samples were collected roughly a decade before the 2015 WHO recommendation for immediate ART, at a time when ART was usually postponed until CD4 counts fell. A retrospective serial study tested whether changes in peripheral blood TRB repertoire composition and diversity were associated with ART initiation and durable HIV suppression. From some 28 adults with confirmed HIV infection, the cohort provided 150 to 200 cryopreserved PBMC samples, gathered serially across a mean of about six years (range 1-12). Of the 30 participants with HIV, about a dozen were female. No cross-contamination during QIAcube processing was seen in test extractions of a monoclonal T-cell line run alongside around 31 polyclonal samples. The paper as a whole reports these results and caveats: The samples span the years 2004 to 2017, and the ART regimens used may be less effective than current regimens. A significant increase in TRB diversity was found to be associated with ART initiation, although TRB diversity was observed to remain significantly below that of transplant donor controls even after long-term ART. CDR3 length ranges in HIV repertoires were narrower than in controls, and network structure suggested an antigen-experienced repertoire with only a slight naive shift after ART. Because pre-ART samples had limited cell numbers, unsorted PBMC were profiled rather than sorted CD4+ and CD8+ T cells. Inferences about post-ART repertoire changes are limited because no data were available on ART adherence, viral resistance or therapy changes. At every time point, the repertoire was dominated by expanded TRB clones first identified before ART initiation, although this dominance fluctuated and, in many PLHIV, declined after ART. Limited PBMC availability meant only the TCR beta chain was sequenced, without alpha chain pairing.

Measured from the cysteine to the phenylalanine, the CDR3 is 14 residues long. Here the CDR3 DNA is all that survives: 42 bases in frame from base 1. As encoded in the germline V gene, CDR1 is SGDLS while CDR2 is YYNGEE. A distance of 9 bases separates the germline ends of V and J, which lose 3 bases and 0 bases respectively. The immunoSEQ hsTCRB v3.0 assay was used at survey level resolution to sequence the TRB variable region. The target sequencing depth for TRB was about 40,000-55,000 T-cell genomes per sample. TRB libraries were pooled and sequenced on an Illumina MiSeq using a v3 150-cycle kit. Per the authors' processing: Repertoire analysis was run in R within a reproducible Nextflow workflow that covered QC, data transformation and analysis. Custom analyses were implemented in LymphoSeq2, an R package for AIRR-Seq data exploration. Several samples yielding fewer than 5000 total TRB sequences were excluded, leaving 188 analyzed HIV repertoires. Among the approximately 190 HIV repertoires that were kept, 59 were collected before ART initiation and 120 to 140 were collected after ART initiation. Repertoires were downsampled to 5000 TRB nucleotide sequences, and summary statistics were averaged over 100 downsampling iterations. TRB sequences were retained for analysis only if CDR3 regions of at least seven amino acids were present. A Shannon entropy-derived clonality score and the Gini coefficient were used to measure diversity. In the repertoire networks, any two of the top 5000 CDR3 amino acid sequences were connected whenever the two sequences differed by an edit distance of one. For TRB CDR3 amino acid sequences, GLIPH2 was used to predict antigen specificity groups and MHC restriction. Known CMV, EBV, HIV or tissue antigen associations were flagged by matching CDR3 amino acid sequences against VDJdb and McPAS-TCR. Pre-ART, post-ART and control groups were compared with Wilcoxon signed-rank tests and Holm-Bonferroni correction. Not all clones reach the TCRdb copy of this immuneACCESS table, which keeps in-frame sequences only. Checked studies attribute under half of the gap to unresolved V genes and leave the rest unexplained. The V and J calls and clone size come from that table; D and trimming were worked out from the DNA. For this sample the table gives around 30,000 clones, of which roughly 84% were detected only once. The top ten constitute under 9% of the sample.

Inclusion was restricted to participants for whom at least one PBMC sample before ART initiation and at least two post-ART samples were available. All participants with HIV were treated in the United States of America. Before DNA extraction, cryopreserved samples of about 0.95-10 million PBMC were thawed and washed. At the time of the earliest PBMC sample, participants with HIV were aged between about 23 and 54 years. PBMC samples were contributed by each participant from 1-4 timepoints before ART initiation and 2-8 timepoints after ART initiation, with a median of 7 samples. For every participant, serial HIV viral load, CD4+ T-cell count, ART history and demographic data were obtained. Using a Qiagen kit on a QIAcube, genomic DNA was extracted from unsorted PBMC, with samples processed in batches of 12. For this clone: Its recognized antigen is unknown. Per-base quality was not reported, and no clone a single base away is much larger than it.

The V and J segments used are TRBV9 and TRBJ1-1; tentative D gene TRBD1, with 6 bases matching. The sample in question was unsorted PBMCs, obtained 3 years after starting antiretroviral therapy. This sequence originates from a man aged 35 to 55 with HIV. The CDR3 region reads CASSAGGLNTEAFF. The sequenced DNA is TGTGCCAGCAGCGCGGGGGGCCTGAACACTGAAGCTTTCTTT.